The 12 T cell receptor beta chains given below trace back to one sample, sequenced in a study of T cell repertoires in aging, cancer and after chemotherapy. TRB rearrangements spanning V, D and J were amplified using mixed TRB-A/B primers. MiXCR, applied by TCRdb to the multiplex PCR reads, yields one record per CDR3 protein. The data hold thousands of distinct CDR3 sequences, with 45% to 75% observed a single time. TCR beta rearrangements were amplified from peripheral blood genomic DNA. The sequencing sample was made of blood. These receptors were taken from a human donor with a blood cancer.

This clonotype was picked up a small number of times. The genes are TRBV30 and TRBJ1-2; D may be TRBD1 (5 bases). Between the trimmed V and J ends, which lost 2 bases and 0 bases, there was a span of 13 bases. CDR1 and CDR2 (germline): GTSNPN, SVGIG (reference sequence). CDR3 length equals 15 residues. In DNA form, the CDR3 reads TGTGCCTGGAGTACCCTTTGGGGGGCTAACTATGGCTACACCTTC. Its translation: CAWSTLWGANYGYTF.

Worth noting for this clonotype: Since a much larger clone is just one base distant, this may be a read error. Given the absence of the conserved phenylalanine or tryptophan at the CDR3 end, a read error is likely. The V call is TRBV20-1, the J call TRBJ2-1, with D perhaps TRBD2 (6 bases). The V gene's germline CDR1 is DFQATT and CDR2 SNEGSKA (reference sequence). CDR3 length: 14 amino acids. Trimming removed 7 bases from V and 0 bases from J, with 13 bases in between. CDR3 in DNA: TGCAGTGTCGGCGGGGCTACCTCCTACAATGAGCAGTTCTCC. This gives the protein CSVGGATSYNEQFS.

The chain is built from TRBV12-3 or TRBV12-4 and TRBJ1-1, with 8 bases aligning to TRBD1. J lost 10 bases, V lost 7 bases, and 14 bases had no gene match. This CDR3 contains 14 residues. The CDR3 reads CASTTRQGLLGAFF. In DNA, the CDR3 is TGTGCCAGCACCACCCGACAGGGGCTTCTTGGAGCTTTCTTT.

This clonotype appeared a single time. No DNA is shown, since the ends of the CDR3 on it are uncertain; the CDR3 is the one TCRdb lists. The chain uses TRBV7-5 and TRBJ2-7; the D segment call TRBD1 is taken from the table without a DNA check. TRBV7-5 is a documented pseudogene. The CDR3 adds up to 18 amino acids, both ends counted. The CDR3 sequence: CISVPEARGPYQIYEQYF.

This clonotype has more than one count but fewer than ten. This chain links TRBV15 with TRBJ2-6; tentatively, D is TRBD1 (5 bases). Per the germline V gene, CDR1 is LNHNV and CDR2 is YYDKDF (reference sequence). Trimming shortened V by 5 bases and J by 0 bases, and 11 bases separated the two germline ends. The CDR3 covers 16 residues. CDR3 sequence (DNA): TGTGCCACCAGCTCGTCCCAGGGCTCTGGGGCCAACGTCCTGACTTTC. This codes for CATSSSQGSGANVLTF.

In this sample, this clonotype turned up a few times. This chain joins TRBV29-1 and TRBJ2-5; maybe TRBD1 (5 bases). Per the germline V gene, CDR1 is SQVTM and CDR2 is ANQGSEA. CDR3 length: 16 amino acids. Trimming removed 7 bases at V and 1 base at J, with 22 bases between. The CDR3 sequence: CSEKTREPPCQETQYF. As DNA, the CDR3 is TGCAGCGAGAAAACCAGGGAACCACCGTGCCAAGAGACCCAGTACTTC.

This clonotype was counted between two and nine times. This CDR3 reads CASSFAVSYGYTF. In DNA, the CDR3 is TGTGCCAGCAGTTTCGCAGTTTCCTATGGCTACACCTTC. V is TRBV12-3 or TRBV12-4 and J is TRBJ1-2; D ambiguous. The CDR3 spans 13 residues. Between the trimmed V and J ends, which lost 3 bases and 4 bases, there was a span of 9 bases.

As regards this clonotype: A read error may produce the germline difference seen at one junction end. J is TRBJ2-1 and V is TRBV29-1; 12 nucleotides match TRBD2. In germline, CDR1 is SQVTM, CDR2 ANQGSEA. The CDR3 extends over 14 amino acids. The CDR3 here is CSVETTSGSNKQFF. CDR3 DNA: TGCAGCGTTGAAACGACTAGCGGGAGCAATAAGCAGTTCTTC.

This clonotype is labeled medium-sized. The rearrangement links TRBV30 to TRBJ2-3; TRBD2 aligns across 11 bases. The CDR3 runs 12 residues. Trimming cost V 0 bases and J 12 bases; bases outside gene matches: 2. CDR1 is GTSNPN and CDR2 is SVGIG in the germline V gene (reference sequence). The chain's CDR3 is CAWSVRLAGQYF. The CDR3 nucleotides read TGTGCCTGGAGTGTACGACTAGCGGGACAGTATTTT. Combining the CDR3 with reference TRBV30 and TRBJ2-3 gives the whole variable domain SQTIHQWPATLVQPVGSPLSLECTVEGTSNPNLYWYRQAAGRGLQLLFYSVGIGQISSEVPQNLSASRPQDRQFILSSKKLLLSDSGFYLCAWSVRLAGQYFGPGTRLTVL.

This clonotype has more than one count but fewer than ten. This sequence joins TRBV30 and TRBJ1-6, with 8 bases that match TRBD1. Trimming at V came to 3 bases and at J to 10 bases, leaving 11 bases not matched to a gene. This CDR3 spans 15 amino acids. From germline, CDR1 is GTSNPN and CDR2 SVGIG (reference sequence). The CDR3 DNA reads TGTGCCTGGAGAACAGGACAGGGAGTTGTCTCACCCCTCCACTTT. Residues: CAWRTGQGVVSPLHF.

J is TRBJ2-7 and V is TRBV7-2; D gene uncertain. Trimming shortened V by 5 bases and J by 0 bases, and 2 bases separated the two germline ends. This CDR3 contains 11 residues. Germline lookup yields CDR1 SGHTA and CDR2 FQGNSA. DNA of the CDR3: TGTGCCAGCAGCCTCTCCTACGAGCAGTACTTC. It codes for CASSLSYEQYF.

The CDR3 bases are TGCAGTGCTGCAAGACTAGTAGCCTATGAGCAGTTCTTC. Its translation is CSAARLVAYEQFF. V usage is TRBV20-1 and J usage is TRBJ2-1; TRBD2 is a possible D gene (6 bases). The V end was cut by 5 bases, the J end by 8 bases, with 16 bases between. The CDR3 is 13 amino acids. The germline V gene has CDR1 DFQATT and CDR2 SNEGSKA (reference sequence).